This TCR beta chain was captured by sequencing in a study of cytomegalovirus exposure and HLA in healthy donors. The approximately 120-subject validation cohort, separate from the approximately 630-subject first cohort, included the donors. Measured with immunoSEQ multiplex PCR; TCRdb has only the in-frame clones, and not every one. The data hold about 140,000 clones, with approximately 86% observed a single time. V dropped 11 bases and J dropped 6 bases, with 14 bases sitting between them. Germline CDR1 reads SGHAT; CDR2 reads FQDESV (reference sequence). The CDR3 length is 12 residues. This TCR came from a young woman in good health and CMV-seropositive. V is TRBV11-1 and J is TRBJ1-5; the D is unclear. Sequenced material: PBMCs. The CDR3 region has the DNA TGTGCCCCCGAAGGAGCGTCTCAGCCCCAGCATTTT. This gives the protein CAPEGASQPQHF.